The 3 T cell receptor beta chains given below trace back to one sample, sequenced in a study of CD8+ T cells in alopecia areata. RNA extraction and reverse transcription yielded cDNA as sequencing template. The method was immunoSEQ multiplex PCR; TCRdb's version includes in-frame clones alone and lacks a portion of them. This sample carries some 95,000 clones, around two fifths of them seen once, and the ten largest clones take under 0.9%. Source material: CD4+ T cells sorted from blood. The source is a human donor with alopecia areata.

This clone appeared a few times. The V gene is TRBV28, the J gene TRBJ2-3, with D perhaps given as TRBD1 or TRBD2 (6 bases each). Trimming took off 6 bases at V and 1 base at J, with 14 bases between the two ends. This CDR3 has 15 residues. Germline V gives CDR1 MDHEN, CDR2 SYDVKM. The CDR3 coding sequence is TGTGCCAGCAGGGAGGGGGACACCCGCACAGATACGCAGTATTTT. Its protein is CASREGDTRTDTQYF.

The rearrangement links TRBV27 to TRBJ2-6; D gene unclear. The germline gives CDR1 MNHEY, CDR2 SMNVEV (reference sequence). The V end lost 2 bases, the J end lost 0 bases, and 8 bases lay between the germline ends. This CDR3 is built from 16 residues. The CDR3 sequence: CASSLRRASGANVLTF. In DNA, the CDR3 is TGTGCCAGCAGTTTAAGGCGAGCCTCTGGGGCCAACGTCCTGACTTTC.

This clone has a single count. This rearrangement joins TRBV6-6 to TRBJ2-1, with unresolved D. Trimming stripped 4 bases from V and 5 bases from J, with 9 bases between. This CDR3 is 13 amino acids long. The germline V gene has CDR1 MNHNY and CDR2 SVGAGI (reference sequence). In DNA form, the CDR3 reads TGTGCCAGCAGTTCGCCCAGTCACAATGAGCAGTTCTTC. Protein product: CASSSPSHNEQFF.